Detailed here is one T cell receptor (beta chain). No antigen is known for it. Base quality data are lacking; no much larger clone is found one base away. These data come from a study of blood T cell repertoires in COVID-19 (dated by TCRdb to about 2020). About the full investigation: Samples from collaborators originated in the United States, Italy and Spain and spanned both the acute and convalescent phases of COVID-19. The material from the prospective study consisted of cDNA or gDNA derived from T cells, B-cell-depleted T cells, or PBMCs. The dataset comprised deeply sampled blood TCRbeta repertoires from subjects exposed to, actively infected with, or recovered from COVID-19. The repertoires were released in a freely available public database meant as a resource for research on the immune response to SARS-CoV-2. The samples were drawn from the first 160 participants of the ongoing ImmuneRACE study and from over a thousand subjects provided by 6 global collaborators. Sample metadata almost always included a de-identified subject ID, COVID-19 status, age in years and sex. Where HLA class I and class II types were available, the types were taken from metadata supplied by the sample provider, not from assay-based typing. General findings and caveats noted by the study authors: The quantity of clinical and demographic metadata differed by source and by participant and was supplied without curation.

The immunoSEQ Assay, a bias-controlled multiplex PCR, was used to amplify TCRbeta CDR3 regions from genomic DNA. The paper's data handling went like this. Within the assay, amplification of reference gene primers was used to estimate how many nucleated cells each sample contained. To quantify the absolute abundance of each unique TCRbeta CDR3 rearrangement, sequence reads were collapsed and filtered. For each sample, productive Simpson clonality was calculated as the square root of Simpson's diversity index across productive rearrangements. TCRdb obtained this table from immuneACCESS and retained in-frame rearrangements with V and J assigned. These tables miss some clones; where compared with another copy, unresolved V genes account for less than half of the shortfall, and the remainder is unexplained. V and J calls and clone size come straight from that table; D and trimming were deduced from the DNA. This sample is represented by under 150,000 clones; about 86% of them were singletons. About 2.3% of the sample lies in the top ten.

Participants in the prospective study were aged about 18 to 95 years, lived in more than 20 United States geographic areas, and enrolled through a virtual design. Cohort assignment in the prospective study relied on participant-reported clinical history from a screening survey and a study questionnaire. In the prospective study, mobile phlebotomists collected whole blood, serum and a nasopharyngeal or oropharyngeal swab from each participant. Over a roughly 2-month period, participants in the prospective study had the option of providing additional blood draws and questionnaires. Blood samples from the prospective study were shipped frozen or at room temperature prior to DNA extraction. CDR1 and CDR2, per the germline V gene (reference sequence), are LGHDT and YNNKEL. The CDR3 numbers 16 residues from cysteine through phenylalanine. This entry keeps only the CDR3 DNA: 48 bases, framed from base 1. The V end loses 0 bases and the J end loses 4 bases, and a stretch of 15 bases separates them.

The TCR sequence derives from a man aged 40-49 years with acute COVID-19. The source material was PBMCs or T cells enriched from blood (not recorded which). The rearranged chain carries TRBV3-1 (or the pseudogene TRBV3-2) and TRBJ2-5, with a weak D call of TRBD2 (6 bases match). The sequenced DNA: TGTGCCAGCAGCCAAGATAGTGCGGGGAGTGGAGAGACCCAGTACTTC. Its protein reads: CASSQDSAGSGETQYF.